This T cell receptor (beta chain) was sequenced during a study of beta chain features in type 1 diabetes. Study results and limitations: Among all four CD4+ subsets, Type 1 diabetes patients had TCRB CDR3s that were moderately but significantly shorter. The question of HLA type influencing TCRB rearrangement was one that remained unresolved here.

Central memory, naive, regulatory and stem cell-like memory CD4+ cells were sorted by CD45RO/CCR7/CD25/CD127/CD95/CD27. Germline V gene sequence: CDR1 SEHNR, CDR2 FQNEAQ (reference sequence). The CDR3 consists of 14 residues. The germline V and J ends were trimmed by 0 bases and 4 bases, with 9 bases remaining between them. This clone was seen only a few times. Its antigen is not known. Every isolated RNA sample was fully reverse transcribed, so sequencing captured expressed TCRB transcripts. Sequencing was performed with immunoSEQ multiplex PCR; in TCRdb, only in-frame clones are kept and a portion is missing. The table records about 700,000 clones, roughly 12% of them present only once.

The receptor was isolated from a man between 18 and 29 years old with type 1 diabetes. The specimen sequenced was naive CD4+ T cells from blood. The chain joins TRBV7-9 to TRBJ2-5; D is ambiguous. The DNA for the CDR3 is TGTGCCAGCAGCTTAGCGCCCGCTGGAGAGACCCAGTACTTC. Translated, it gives CASSLAPAGETQYF.